This is a list of T cell receptor beta chains from one sample in a study of blood T cell repertoires in COVID-19. Profiled with immunoSEQ multiplex PCR; TCRdb holds only in-frame clones, not every one. The sample yields approximately 230,000 clones, roughly 82% seen once. Input material: peripheral blood. The source is a woman aged 80 or over with active or convalescent COVID-19. CDR3s include the opening cysteine and the closing phenylalanine or tryptophan. Each record gives: V gene, clone size, D gene, J gene, CDR3 protein, CDR3 DNA. The D gene is left open where the match is weak. Expanded clones are given a class, and other clones once, few, many or no size at all.

>TRBV7-9|NA|TRBD2|TRBJ2-5
CASSGLAGFWVETQYF
TGTGCCAGCAGCGGACTAGCGGGATTTTGGGTAGAGACCCAGTACTTC
>TRBV5-1|NA|NA|TRBJ1-1
CASSLGFGEVRTEAFF
TGCGCCAGCAGCTTGGGGTTCGGGGAGGTACGCACTGAAGCTTTCTTT
>TRBV28|NA|NA|TRBJ1-5
CASSPSSGYSNQPQHF
TGTGCCAGCAGTCCTTCCAGCGGTTATAGCAATCAGCCCCAGCATTTT
>TRBV5-5|NA|TRBD1|TRBJ1-2
CASSDSGTGVNGYTF
TGTGCCAGCAGCGACTCTGGGACAGGGGTTAATGGCTACACCTTC
>TRBV5-1|few|NA|TRBJ2-7
CASSSLGTRQPYEQYF
TGCGCCAGCAGCTCACTCGGGACTCGGCAGCCCTACGAGCAGTACTTC
>TRBV7-8|NA|TRBD2|TRBJ2-7
CASNLGGSGGQAYEQYF
TGTGCCAGCAACCTCGGCGGTAGCGGGGGCCAAGCCTACGAGCAGTACTTC
>TRBV27|once|TRBD1|TRBJ1-2
CASSFQRDRGNYGYTF
TGTGCCAGCAGTTTCCAACGGGACAGGGGAAACTATGGCTACACCTTC
>TRBV7-8|NA|NA|TRBJ1-5
CASSSDRDQPQHF
TGTGCCAGCAGCTCGGACAGAGATCAGCCCCAGCATTTT
>TRBV14|once|NA|TRBJ1-1
CASSQDSEDTEAFF
TGTGCCAGCAGCCAAGATTCCGAGGACACTGAAGCTTTCTTT
>TRBV11-1|NA|NA|TRBJ2-7
CASTRGVNYEQYF
TGTGCCAGCACTCGGGGAGTAAACTACGAGCAGTACTTC
>TRBV19|NA|NA|TRBJ1-5
CASRRYSNQPQHF
TGTGCCAGTAGGAGATATAGCAATCAGCCCCAGCATTTT
>TRBV5-1|NA|TRBD1|TRBJ2-2
CASSGVWTGGKAGELFF
TGCGCCAGCAGCGGAGTCTGGACAGGGGGCAAGGCCGGGGAGCTGTTTTTT
>TRBV28|NA|NA|TRBJ1-5
CASSTTRTGQPQHF
TGTGCCAGCAGCACAACTAGGACTGGTCAGCCCCAGCATTTT
>TRBV5-4|once|TRBD1|TRBJ2-7
CASSLGQGKAYEQYF
TGTGCCAGCAGCCTGGGACAGGGGAAAGCCTACGAGCAGTACTTC
>TRBV5-5|NA|TRBD1|TRBJ2-7
CASSYGTGDSYEQYF
TGTGCCAGCAGCTATGGGACAGGGGATTCCTACGAGCAGTACTTC
>TRBV21-1|NA|NA|TRBJ1-1
CASSRRQSNTEAFF
TGTGCCAGCAGCAGAAGACAGTCGAACACTGAAGCTTTCTTT
>TRBV5-1|NA|TRBD1|TRBJ2-2
CASSFPGTGTGELFF
TGCGCCAGCAGCTTCCCCGGGACAGGGACTGGGGAGCTGTTTTTT
>TRBV6-5|once|NA|TRBJ1-6
CASSTQGNNSPLHF
TGTGCCAGCAGTACACAGGGCAACAATTCACCCCTCCACTTT
>TRBV7-9|NA|NA|TRBJ2-3
CASSLTVGTQYF
TGTGCCAGCAGCTTGACAGTGGGTACGCAGTATTTT
>TRBV29-1|NA|TRBD2|TRBJ2-1
CSVRTSGYNEQFF
TGCAGCGTTAGGACTAGCGGGTACAATGAGCAGTTCTTC
>TRBV11-2|NA|NA|TRBJ1-5
CASSLDLQGRQPQHF
TGTGCCAGCAGCTTAGATTTACAGGGACGTCAGCCCCAGCATTTT
>TRBV2|NA|NA|TRBJ2-7
CASSVTRSSYEQYF
TGTGCCAGCAGTGTAACCAGGTCATCCTACGAGCAGTACTTC
>TRBV6-5|NA|NA|TRBJ2-3
CASRSPRRDTQYF
TGTGCCAGCAGAAGCCCTAGGAGAGATACGCAGTATTTT
>TRBV7-9|NA|NA|TRBJ1-3
CASSWGGSGNTIYF
TGTGCCAGCAGCTGGGGAGGCTCTGGAAACACCATATATTTT
>TRBV18|NA|TRBD1|TRBJ1-5
CASSPYDNRGLRGSNQPQHF
TGTGCCAGCTCACCTTACGACAACAGGGGGCTGAGGGGGAGCAATCAGCCCCAGCATTTT
>TRBV5-1|NA|NA|TRBJ1-2
CASSRRVGDGGYTF
TGCGCCAGCAGCCGCCGGGTAGGGGATGGAGGCTACACCTTC
>TRBV15|once|NA|TRBJ2-3
CATSREQQGSASTDTQYF
TGTGCCACCAGCAGAGAACAACAGGGTAGCGCTAGCACAGATACGCAGTATTTT
>TRBV5-1|NA|NA|TRBJ2-2
CASSPSFVTGELFF
TGCGCCAGCAGCCCTTCTTTTGTCACCGGGGAGCTGTTTTTT
>TRBV5-4|NA|NA|TRBJ1-2
CASSLVAGPYGYTF
TGTGCCAGCAGCCTAGTGGCAGGGCCCTATGGCTACACCTTC
>TRBV2|NA|TRBD1|TRBJ1-4
CATGQGPNEKLFF
TGTGCCACAGGACAGGGCCCCAATGAAAAACTGTTTTTT
>TRBV7-2|NA|NA|TRBJ1-2
CASSLVATDYGYTF
TGTGCCAGCAGCTTAGTCGCCACAGACTATGGCTACACCTTC
>TRBV28|NA|NA|TRBJ1-1
CASSPSRARGTEAFF
TGTGCCAGCAGTCCATCCAGGGCCAGGGGCACTGAAGCTTTCTTT
>TRBV5-1|NA|TRBD1|TRBJ2-7
CASSPRQGYEQYF
TGCGCCAGCAGCCCGCGACAGGGTTACGAGCAGTACTTC
>TRBV28|NA|NA|TRBJ2-1
CASTQGYEQFF
TGTGCCAGCACCCAGGGGTATGAGCAGTTCTTC
>TRBV27|NA|NA|TRBJ1-4
CASSLGRFNEKLFF
TGTGCCAGCAGCTTAGGGAGATTCAATGAAAAACTGTTTTTT
>TRBV2|NA|NA|TRBJ2-7
CATKQGLGYEQYF
TGTGCCACGAAACAGGGCTTGGGGTACGAGCAGTACTTC
>TRBV2|once|TRBD2|TRBJ2-1
CASSLLLAGVGEQFF
TGTGCCAGCAGCCTACTTCTAGCGGGGGTCGGTGAGCAGTTCTTC
>TRBV28|NA|NA|TRBJ1-1
CASTQVNTEAFF
TGTGCCAGCACCCAGGTGAACACTGAAGCTTTCTTT
>TRBV19|NA|TRBD1|TRBJ1-2
CASSRQGNYGYTF
TGTGCCAGTAGTAGACAGGGAAACTATGGCTACACCTTC
>TRBV21-1|NA|NA|TRBJ1-5
CASSKVYRGIRQPQHF
TGTGCCAGCAGCAAAGTGTACAGGGGGATCAGACAGCCCCAGCATTTT
>TRBV9|NA|NA|TRBJ1-2
CASSVDTSDRGYTF
TGTGCCAGCAGCGTTGACACTAGCGACAGGGGCTACACCTTC
>TRBV2|NA|NA|TRBJ2-5
CASRAGPGEKETQYF
TGTGCCAGCAGGGCGGGACCCGGGGAAAAGGAGACCCAGTACTTC
>TRBV19|NA|TRBD1|TRBJ2-7
CASRPETGGWYEQYF
TGTGCCAGTAGGCCAGAGACAGGGGGCTGGTACGAGCAGTACTTC
>TRBV28|NA|NA|TRBJ1-2
CASVGGAGYGYTF
TGTGCCAGCGTGGGGGGGGCAGGCTATGGCTACACCTTC
>TRBV7-9|NA|NA|TRBJ2-5
CASSVTLAQGTQYF
TGTGCCAGCAGCGTGACACTAGCCCAAGGGACCCAGTACTTC
>TRBV18|NA|TRBD1|TRBJ1-5
CASSPDRVQPQHF
TGTGCCAGCTCACCGGACAGGGTTCAGCCCCAGCATTTT
>TRBV19|NA|NA|TRBJ1-3
CASSSSVSGNTIYF
TGTGCCAGTAGTAGTTCCGTCTCTGGAAACACCATATATTTT
>TRBV4-2|NA|NA|TRBJ1-2
CASSQGQETANYGYTF
TGTGCCAGCAGCCAAGGACAGGAAACAGCTAACTATGGCTACACCTTC